This T cell receptor beta chain was captured in a study of blood T cells in healthy people across ages. General observations from the study: Naive CD4+ cell counts and diversity both ran higher in long-lived than in aged donors. Per-million-T-cell TCR beta diversity fell roughly linearly with age. Calculation of diversity from one million T cells yielded estimates considered to be underestimates.

Germline CDR1 MDHEN, CDR2 SYDVKM. The CDR3 runs to 15 residues. V gave up 4 bases and J gave up 5 bases; unmatched junction bases: 8. In the case of this clonotype: What it recognizes is unknown.

A J-beta primer mix and a sample-barcoded 5' primer were used in a second PCR of about 7 to 12 cycles. TCRdb passed the 5' RACE reads through MiXCR, listing each CDR3 protein once. The data show 1.6 million or so distinct CDR3 sequences, roughly a third seen once. The chain recombines TRBV28 with TRBJ2-1, with 7 bases matching TRBD2. This receptor was obtained from a woman aged 25 to 39 in good health. The sample consisted of blood. The CDR3 nucleotides are TGTGCCAGCAGTTGGACTAGTGATGGAAACAATGAGCAGTTCTTC. It codes for CASSWTSDGNNEQFF. The whole variable domain, remainder taken from reference TRBV28 and TRBJ2-1, is DVKVTQSSRYLVKRTGEKVFLECVQDMDHENMFWYRQDPGLGLRLIYFSYDVKMKEKGDIPEGYSVSREKKERFSLILESASTNQTSMYLCASSWTSDGNNEQFFGPGTRLTVL.